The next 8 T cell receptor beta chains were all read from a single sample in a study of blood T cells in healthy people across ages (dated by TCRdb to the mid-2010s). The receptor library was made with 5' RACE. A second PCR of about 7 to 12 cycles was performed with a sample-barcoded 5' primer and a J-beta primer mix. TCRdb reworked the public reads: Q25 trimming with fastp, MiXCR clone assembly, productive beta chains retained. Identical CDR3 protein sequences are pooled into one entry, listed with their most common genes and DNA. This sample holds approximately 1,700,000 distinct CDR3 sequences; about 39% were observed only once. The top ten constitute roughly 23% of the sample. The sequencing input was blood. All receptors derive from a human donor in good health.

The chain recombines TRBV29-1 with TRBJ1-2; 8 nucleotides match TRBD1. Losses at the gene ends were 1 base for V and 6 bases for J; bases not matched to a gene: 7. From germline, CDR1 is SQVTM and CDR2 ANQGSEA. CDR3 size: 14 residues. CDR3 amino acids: CSVEGAGGRDGYTF. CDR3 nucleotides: TGCAGCGTTGAAGGGGCAGGGGGCAGGGATGGCTACACCTTC.

The CDR3 reads CASSLNIRGRPAFF. The CDR3 region has the DNA TGTGCCAGCAGCTTAAATATCAGGGGGCGCCCAGCTTTCTTT. The rearrangement uses TRBV11-2 and TRBJ1-1; 8 bases agree with TRBD1. This CDR3 region has 14 residues. Trimming at V came to 2 bases and at J to 10 bases, leaving 9 bases not matched to a gene. Looked up from germline, CDR1 is SGHAT and CDR2 is FQNNGV. Looking up the rest from reference TRBV11-2 and TRBJ1-1 gives the full variable domain: EAGVAQSPRYKIIEKRQSVAFWCNPISGHATLYWYQQILGQGPKLLIQFQNNGVVDDSQLPKDRFSAERLKGVDSTLKIQPAKLEDSAVYLCASSLNIRGRPAFFGQGTRLTVV.

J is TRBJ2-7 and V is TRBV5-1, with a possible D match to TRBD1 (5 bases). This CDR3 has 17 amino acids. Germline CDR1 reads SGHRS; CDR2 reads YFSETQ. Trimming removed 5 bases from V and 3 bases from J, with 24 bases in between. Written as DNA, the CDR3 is TGCGCCAGCAGGCAAGGGTCAGGGTTTGTCGCAGACTACGAGCAGTACTTC. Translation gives CASRQGSGFVADYEQYF. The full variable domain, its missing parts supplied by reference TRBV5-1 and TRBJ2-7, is KAGVTQTPRYLIKTRGQQVTLSCSPISGHRSVSWYQQTPGQGLQFLFEYFSETQRNKGNFPGRFSGRQFSNSRSEMNVSTLELGDSALYLCASRQGSGFVADYEQYFGPGTRLTVT.

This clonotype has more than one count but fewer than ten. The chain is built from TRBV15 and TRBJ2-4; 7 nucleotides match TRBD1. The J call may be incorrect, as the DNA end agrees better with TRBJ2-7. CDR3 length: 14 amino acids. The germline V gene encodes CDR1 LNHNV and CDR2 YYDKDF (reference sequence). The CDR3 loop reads CATSARQGPYEQYF. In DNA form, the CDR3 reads TGTGCCACCAGCGCCCGACAGGGACCCTACGAGCAGTACTTC.

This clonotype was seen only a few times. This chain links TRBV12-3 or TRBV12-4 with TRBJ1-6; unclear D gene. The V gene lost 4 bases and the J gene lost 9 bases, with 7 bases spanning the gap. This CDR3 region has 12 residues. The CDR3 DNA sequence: TGTGCCAGCAGTTACGGGGTTTCACCCCTCCACTTT. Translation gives CASSYGVSPLHF.

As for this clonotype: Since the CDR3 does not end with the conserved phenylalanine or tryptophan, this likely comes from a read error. The CDR3 region is CASSPPRASTNYGYTV. DNA for the CDR3: TGTGCCAGCAGCCCCCCACGGGCTTCTACTAACTATGGCTACACCGTC. V and J are TRBV9 and TRBJ1-2; D unresolved. The CDR3 runs 16 residues. In germline, CDR1 is SGDLS, CDR2 YYNGEE. Trimming took off 4 bases at V and 0 bases at J, with 16 bases between the two ends.

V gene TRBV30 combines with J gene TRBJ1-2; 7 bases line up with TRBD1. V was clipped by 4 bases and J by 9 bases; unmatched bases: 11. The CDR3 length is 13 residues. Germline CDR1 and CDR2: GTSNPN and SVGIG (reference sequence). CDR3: CAWTEGAPSRYTF. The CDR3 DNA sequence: TGTGCCTGGACGGAGGGGGCCCCTTCTCGCTACACCTTC.

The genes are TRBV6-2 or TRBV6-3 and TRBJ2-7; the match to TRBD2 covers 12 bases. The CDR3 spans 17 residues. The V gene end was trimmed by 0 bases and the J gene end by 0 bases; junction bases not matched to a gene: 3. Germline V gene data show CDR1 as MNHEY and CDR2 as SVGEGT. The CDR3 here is CASSYSTSGGLSYEQYF. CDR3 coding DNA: TGTGCCAGCAGTTACTCGACTAGCGGGGGACTCTCCTACGAGCAGTACTTC.